This T cell receptor beta chain was identified in a study of CD8+CD57+ T cells in acquired aplastic anemia. This clonotype was observed at least ten times. TCR beta VDJ and CDR3 profiles were obtained from a genomic DNA template. TCRdb independently ran MiXCR on the reads; one entry per CDR3 protein. The table shows around 430,000 distinct CDR3 sequences, with roughly 34% occurring only once. Patients chosen for sequencing had CD8+CD57+ cells that had expanded, as shown by flow cytometry. The CDR3 extends over 13 amino acids. V lost 5 bases and J lost 6, with 8 bases in between. Germline lookup yields CDR1 SGHTA and CDR2 FQGTGA.

The sequencing input was sorted CD4+, CD8+, or CD8+CD57+ T cells (not recorded which) from PBMCs. The chain has TRBV7-3 and TRBJ1-6, with no clear D. The source of this sequence is a human donor with aplastic anemia. In nucleotides, the CDR3 is TGTGCCAGCAGCCCTAAGAGTAATTCACCCCTCCACTTT. It specifies CASSPKSNSPLHF.